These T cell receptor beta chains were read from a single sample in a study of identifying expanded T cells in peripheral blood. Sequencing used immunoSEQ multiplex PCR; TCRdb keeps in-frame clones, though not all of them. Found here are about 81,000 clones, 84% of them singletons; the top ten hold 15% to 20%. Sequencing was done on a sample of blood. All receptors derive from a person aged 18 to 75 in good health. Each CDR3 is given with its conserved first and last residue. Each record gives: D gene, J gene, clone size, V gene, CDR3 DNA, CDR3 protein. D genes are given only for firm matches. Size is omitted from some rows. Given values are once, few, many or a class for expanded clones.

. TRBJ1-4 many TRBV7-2 TGTGCCAGCAGCCCTATTATACCCAGAGGCGAAAAACTGTTTTTT CASSPIIPRGEKLFF
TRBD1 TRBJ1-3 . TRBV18 TGTGCCAGCTCACTAGACAGGGGGCTTCTGACCGGCTCTGGAAACACCATATATTTT CASSLDRGLLTGSGNTIYF
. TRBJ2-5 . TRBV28 TGTGCCAGCAGTCCGCGCGTAGAGACCCAGTACTTC CASSPRVETQYF
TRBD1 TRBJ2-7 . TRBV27 TGTGCCAGCAGTTTAAGGGTTGGGACAGGGACCTACGAGCAGTACTTC CASSLRVGTGTYEQYF
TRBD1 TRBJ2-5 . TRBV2 TGTGCCAGCCTCCGGGACAGGGTTGAGACCCAGTACTTC CASLRDRVETQYF
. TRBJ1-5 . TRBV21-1 TGTGCCACGACTTCAACCCAGGGGCCCAATCAGCCCCAGCATTTT CATTSTQGPNQPQHF
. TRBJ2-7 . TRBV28 TGTGCCACTACCAACTTCAAGGGGTTTGAAACCTACGAGCAGTACTTC CATTNFKGFETYEQYF
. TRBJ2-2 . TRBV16 TGTGCCAGCAGCCCCCAAGGGCTAGCGTCGAACACCGGGGAGCTGTTTTTT CASSPQGLASNTGELFF
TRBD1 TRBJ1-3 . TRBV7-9 TGTGCCAGCAGCTCACCACCGGGACAGGATGGAAACACCATATATTTT CASSSPPGQDGNTIYF
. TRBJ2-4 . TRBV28 TGTGCCAGCAATCCCGGGGTCCCAGCATACAAAAACATTCAGTACTTC CASNPGVPAYKNIQYF
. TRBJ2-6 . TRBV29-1 TGCAGCGTGGGGGCGTTGAACTCTGGGGCCAACGTCCTGACTTTC CSVGALNSGANVLTF
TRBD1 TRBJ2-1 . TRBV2 TGTGCCAGCAGTGTATTCAGGGTGTTAGGGACAGCGGTGGACAATGAGCAGTTCTTC CASSVFRVLGTAVDNEQFF
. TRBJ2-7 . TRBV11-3 TGTGCCAGCAGCCCTGGGGCAGCGTTCTCCTACGAGCAGTACTTC CASSPGAAFSYEQYF
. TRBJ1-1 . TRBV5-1 TGCGCCAGCAGCTTGGGCGACGGGGGAAGGGTTACTGAAGCTTTCTTT CASSLGDGGRVTEAFF
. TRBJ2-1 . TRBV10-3 TGTGCCATTGGCCTCAATGAGCAGTTCTTC CAIGLNEQFF
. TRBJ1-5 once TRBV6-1 TGTGCCAGCAGTGAAGGTTTCGGACAGCCCCAGCATTTT CASSEGFGQPQHF
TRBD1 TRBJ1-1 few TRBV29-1 TGCAGCGTTGAAGACAACAGGGGCCCTGAAGCTTTCTTT CSVEDNRGPEAFF
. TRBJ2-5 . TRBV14 TGTGCCAGCAGCCAGCTAGGAGCCCGGGTGGAGACCCAGTACTTC CASSQLGARVETQYF
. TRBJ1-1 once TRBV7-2 TGTGCCAGCACTGTGTCCATGAACACTGAAGCTTTCTTT CASTVSMNTEAFF
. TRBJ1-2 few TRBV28 TGTGCCAGCAGTTTCCCGGGCCTAGGCTACACCTTC CASSFPGLGYTF
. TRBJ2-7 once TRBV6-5 TGTGCCAGCAGTTTAGGGGGTTACTACGAGCAGTACTTC CASSLGGYYEQYF
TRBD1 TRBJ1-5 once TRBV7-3 TGTGCCAGCAGCTTAGGAGGGGGCGCGGGCAATCAGCCCCAGCATTTT CASSLGGGAGNQPQHF
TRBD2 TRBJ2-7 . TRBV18 TGTGCCAGCTCCAGACGGGGAGGGGTCTTCATTCATATGTACGAGCAGTACTTC CASSRRGGVFIHMYEQYF
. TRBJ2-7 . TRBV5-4 TGTGCCAGCAGCTCAGGACTTGGAAGCTCCTACGAGCAGTACTTC CASSSGLGSSYEQYF
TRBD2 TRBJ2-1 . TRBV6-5 TGTGCCAGCAGGTGGACTAGCGGTGGTGAGCAGTTCTTC CASRWTSGGEQFF
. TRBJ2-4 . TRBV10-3 TGTGCCATCAGTGAAGGGGGGAGACAGTACTTC CAISEGGRQYF
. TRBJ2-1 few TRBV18 TGTGCCAGCTCACCGCATGGCGGCTCCTACAATGAGCAGTTCTTC CASSPHGGSYNEQFF
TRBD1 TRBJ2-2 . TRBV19 TGTGCCAGTAGTACGGACAGGTGGGCCGGGGAGCTGTTTTTT CASSTDRWAGELFF
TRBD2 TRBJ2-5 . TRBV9 TGTGCCAGCAGCGTAGGGGCTAGCGGGAGAGGAGAGACCCAGTACTTC CASSVGASGRGETQYF
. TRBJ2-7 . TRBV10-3 TGTGCCATCAGTGAGCGCGGGGGCGCTTACGAGCAGTACTTC CAISERGGAYEQYF
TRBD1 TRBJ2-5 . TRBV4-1 TGCGCCAGCAGCCAAGGGGCGGACAGGAACCCGCGGGAGACCCAGTACTTC CASSQGADRNPRETQYF
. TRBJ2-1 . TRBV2 TGTGCCAGCACGTTGGACAGATACAATGAGCAGTTCTTC CASTLDRYNEQFF
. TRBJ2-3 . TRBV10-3 TGTGCCATCAGTGAGTCTACTGGGGGTAGAGATACGCAGTATTTT CAISESTGGRDTQYF
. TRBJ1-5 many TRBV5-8 TGTGCCAGCAGCCGAAGGAGGGATCAGCCCCAGCATTTT CASSRRRDQPQHF
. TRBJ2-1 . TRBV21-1 TGTGCCAGCAGCAAAGCCCATTGGGACAGAAGACCCAATGAGCAGTTCTTC CASSKAHWDRRPNEQFF
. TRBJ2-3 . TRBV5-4 TGTGCCAGCAGCTCCCCTTCAGGCACAGATACGCAGTATTTT CASSSPSGTDTQYF
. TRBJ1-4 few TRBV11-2 TGTGCCAGCAGCTTAGAGGGACCGATTAAGACTGGTGAAAAACTGTTTTTT CASSLEGPIKTGEKLFF
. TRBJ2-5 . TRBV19 TGTGCCAGTAGTCCTATAGCGGACCTGGGGGAGACCCAGTACTTC CASSPIADLGETQYF
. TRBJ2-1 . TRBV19 TGTGCCAGTAATCGGCTGGGCGTGAGCTCCTACAATGAGCAGTTCTTC CASNRLGVSSYNEQFF
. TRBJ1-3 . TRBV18 TGTGCCAGCTCACCGTCGGTGGGTCACACCTCTGGAAACACCATATATTTT CASSPSVGHTSGNTIYF
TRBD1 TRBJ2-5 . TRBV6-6 TGTGCCAGCAGTTACTCGACGGGACAGGGGTCAAAGACCCAGTACTTC CASSYSTGQGSKTQYF
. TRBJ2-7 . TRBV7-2 TGTGCCAGCAGCTTCGGCGGGCTGAGCTCCTACGAGCAGTACTTC CASSFGGLSSYEQYF
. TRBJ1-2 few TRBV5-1 TGCGCCAGCAGCCCCAGGGCAAACAACTATGGCTACACCTTC CASSPRANNYGYTF
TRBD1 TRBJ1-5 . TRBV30 TGTGCCTGGAGTGGGACAGGGAATCAGCCCCAGCATTTT CAWSGTGNQPQHF
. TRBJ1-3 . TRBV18 TGTGCCAGCTCACCAATTTTGGGCCCAAGCTCTGGAAACACCATATATTTT CASSPILGPSSGNTIYF